These T cell receptor beta chains were read from a single sample in a study of shared clonotypes between healthy human individuals. Assay used: immunoSEQ multiplex PCR; TCRdb lists only in-frame clones, some missing. The table shows 400,000 to 600,000 clones, with nearly 80% occurring only once. Sequenced material: PBMCs. These receptors all stem from a woman in her forties in good health. Some clones in this sample may be carry-over from other donors' samples. Each CDR3 is given with its conserved first and last residue. D genes are given only for firm matches. Part of the rows lack a size; the others show once, few, many or a class for expanded clones.

clone size: few
D gene: .
J gene: TRBJ2-3
CDR3 length: 14
V gene: TRBV7-8
CDR3 DNA: TGTGCCAGCAGCTTATCGGGGGGCGCAGATACGCAGTATTTT
CDR3 protein: CASSLSGGADTQYF

clone size: .
D gene: .
J gene: TRBJ2-5
CDR3 length: 15
V gene: TRBV5-1
CDR3 DNA: TGCGCCAGCAGCTTGTCTGGGTTTAGCTTGGAGACCCAGTACTTC
CDR3 protein: CASSLSGFSLETQYF

clone size: once
D gene: TRBD1
J gene: TRBJ2-7
CDR3 length: 14
V gene: TRBV5-1
CDR3 DNA: TGCGCCAGCAGCTGGACAGGGGGGTCCTACGAGCAGTACTTC
CDR3 protein: CASSWTGGSYEQYF

clone size: .
D gene: .
J gene: TRBJ2-3
CDR3 length: 14
V gene: TRBV5-1
CDR3 DNA: TGCGCCAGCAGCTTGGAGGGGGGCACAGATACGCAGTATTTT
CDR3 protein: CASSLEGGTDTQYF

clone size: .
D gene: .
J gene: TRBJ2-5
CDR3 length: 15
V gene: TRBV9
CDR3 DNA: TGTGCCAGCAGCGTAGGAGTGGACACATCAGAGACCCAGTACTTC
CDR3 protein: CASSVGVDTSETQYF

clone size: .
D gene: .
J gene: TRBJ1-1
CDR3 length: 15
V gene: TRBV18
CDR3 DNA: TGTGCCAGCTCACCGGCACACCCTTCGAACACTGAAGCTTTCTTT
CDR3 protein: CASSPAHPSNTEAFF

clone size: .
D gene: .
J gene: TRBJ1-4
CDR3 length: 14
V gene: TRBV29-1
CDR3 DNA: TGCAGCGTTGGCCCAGGACAGTATAATGAAAAACTGTTTTTT
CDR3 protein: CSVGPGQYNEKLFF

clone size: .
D gene: TRBD1
J gene: TRBJ1-1
CDR3 length: 15
V gene: TRBV4-1
CDR3 DNA: TGCGCCAGCAGCCACGTGACAGGGGTGAACACTGAAGCTTTCTTT
CDR3 protein: CASSHVTGVNTEAFF

clone size: .
D gene: TRBD1
J gene: TRBJ2-7
CDR3 length: 12
V gene: TRBV2
CDR3 DNA: TGTGCCAGCAGGGGACAGGGTCGCGAGCAGTACTTC
CDR3 protein: CASRGQGREQYF

clone size: once
D gene: .
J gene: TRBJ1-1
CDR3 length: 15
V gene: TRBV5-6
CDR3 DNA: TGTGCCAGCAGCCCGCCGGCAGGGAGGAACACTGAAGCTTTCTTT
CDR3 protein: CASSPPAGRNTEAFF

clone size: .
D gene: .
J gene: TRBJ2-1
CDR3 length: 16
V gene: TRBV21-1
CDR3 DNA: TGTGCCAGCAGCGGGCTAGCCCACAGCTCCTACAATGAGCAGTTCTTC
CDR3 protein: CASSGLAHSSYNEQFF

clone size: once
D gene: TRBD2
J gene: TRBJ2-5
CDR3 length: 16
V gene: TRBV5-4
CDR3 DNA: TGTGCCAGCAGGGCGACTAGCGGGAGGGCCAGGGAGACCCAGTACTTC
CDR3 protein: CASRATSGRARETQYF

clone size: .
D gene: TRBD1
J gene: TRBJ2-5
CDR3 length: 15
V gene: TRBV18
CDR3 DNA: TGTGCCAGCTCACCATGGACAGGAGGCAGGGAGACCCAGTACTTC
CDR3 protein: CASSPWTGGRETQYF

clone size: .
D gene: TRBD2
J gene: TRBJ2-5
CDR3 length: 14
V gene: TRBV7-2
CDR3 DNA: TGTGCCAGCAGACCGGGACTAGCGGGAGAGACCCAGTACTTC
CDR3 protein: CASRPGLAGETQYF

clone size: .
D gene: .
J gene: TRBJ2-3
CDR3 length: 15
V gene: TRBV4-2
CDR3 DNA: TGTGCCAGCAGCCAACTGGGTAGTCGGACAGATACGCAGTATTTT
CDR3 protein: CASSQLGSRTDTQYF

clone size: .
D gene: TRBD2
J gene: TRBJ2-1
CDR3 length: 17
V gene: TRBV12-5
CDR3 DNA: TGTGCTAGTGGTTTTTCGATAGCGGGAGGGGTGTCCAATGAGCAGTTCTTC
CDR3 protein: CASGFSIAGGVSNEQFF

clone size: .
D gene: .
J gene: TRBJ2-7
CDR3 length: 14
V gene: TRBV11-1
CDR3 DNA: TGTGCCAGCGCCCGACAAGGGGGTAGCTACGAGCAGTACTTC
CDR3 protein: CASARQGGSYEQYF

clone size: few
D gene: .
J gene: TRBJ2-3
CDR3 length: 16
V gene: TRBV9
CDR3 DNA: TGTGCCAGCAGCGTAGTGGGCGGGACTAGCACAGATACGCAGTATTTT
CDR3 protein: CASSVVGGTSTDTQYF

clone size: .
D gene: TRBD1
J gene: TRBJ1-5
CDR3 length: 15
V gene: TRBV15
CDR3 DNA: TGTGCCACCAGCAGAGAGGGGACAGAGAATCAGCCCCAGCATTTT
CDR3 protein: CATSREGTENQPQHF

clone size: .
D gene: .
J gene: TRBJ2-3
CDR3 length: 14
V gene: TRBV6-1
CDR3 DNA: TGTGCCAGCAGTCAACAGGTCCACACAGATACGCAGTATTTT
CDR3 protein: CASSQQVHTDTQYF

clone size: .
D gene: .
J gene: TRBJ2-1
CDR3 length: 15
V gene: TRBV19
CDR3 DNA: TGTGCCAGTAGTATAGATCGTCAACTTCACAATGAGCAGTTCTTC
CDR3 protein: CASSIDRQLHNEQFF

clone size: few
D gene: .
J gene: TRBJ2-7
CDR3 length: 13
V gene: TRBV28
CDR3 DNA: TGTGCCAGCAGTGCCCCCGCGACGCGCGAGCAGTACTTC
CDR3 protein: CASSAPATREQYF

clone size: .
D gene: .
J gene: TRBJ2-7
CDR3 length: 13
V gene: TRBV27
CDR3 DNA: TGTGCCAGCAGTCCCAGGTCCTCCTACGAGCAGTACTTC
CDR3 protein: CASSPRSSYEQYF

clone size: .
D gene: .
J gene: TRBJ2-7
CDR3 length: 14
V gene: TRBV28
CDR3 DNA: TGTGCCAGCAGCCCCCCGGGGAGCTCCTACGAGCAGTACTTC
CDR3 protein: CASSPPGSSYEQYF

clone size: .
D gene: TRBD1
J gene: TRBJ2-5
CDR3 length: 14
V gene: TRBV12-5
CDR3 DNA: TGTGCTAGTGGTCCCGGGACAGGGGTAGAGACCCAGTACTTC
CDR3 protein: CASGPGTGVETQYF

clone size: .
D gene: .
J gene: TRBJ2-2
CDR3 length: 16
V gene: TRBV4-2
CDR3 DNA: TGTGCCAGCAGCCAAGATGCTCCCGGGGACACCGGGGAGCTGTTTTTT
CDR3 protein: CASSQDAPGDTGELFF

clone size: .
D gene: TRBD1
J gene: TRBJ2-2
CDR3 length: 15
V gene: TRBV9
CDR3 DNA: TGTGCCAGCACAAAGGGGACAGGGGGCCACGGGGAGCTGTTTTTT
CDR3 protein: CASTKGTGGHGELFF

clone size: .
D gene: TRBD2
J gene: TRBJ2-1
CDR3 length: 15
V gene: TRBV5-1
CDR3 DNA: TGCGCCAGCAGCTTTAGATTAGCGGGAGGGGACCCGCAGTTCTTC
CDR3 protein: CASSFRLAGGDPQFF

clone size: .
D gene: .
J gene: TRBJ1-2
CDR3 length: 14
V gene: TRBV18
CDR3 DNA: TGTGCCAGCTCAGACGACAGAGGGACCTATGGCTACACCTTC
CDR3 protein: CASSDDRGTYGYTF

clone size: .
D gene: .
J gene: TRBJ2-7
CDR3 length: 18
V gene: TRBV21-1
CDR3 DNA: TGTGCCAGCACTTCACCGGGACTAGCGGGAGGGGAAGAGTACGAGCAGTACTTC
CDR3 protein: CASTSPGLAGGEEYEQYF

clone size: .
D gene: TRBD2
J gene: TRBJ2-5
CDR3 length: 15
V gene: TRBV12-5
CDR3 DNA: TGTGCTAGTGGTTTAGGACTAGCGGGTCGAGAGACCCAGTACTTC
CDR3 protein: CASGLGLAGRETQYF

clone size: .
D gene: TRBD2
J gene: TRBJ2-5
CDR3 length: 17
V gene: TRBV11-2
CDR3 DNA: TGTGCCAGCAGCTTGTTCCTAGCGGGAGCCTACCAAGAGACCCAGTACTTC
CDR3 protein: CASSLFLAGAYQETQYF

clone size: once
D gene: .
J gene: TRBJ2-7
CDR3 length: 12
V gene: TRBV2
CDR3 DNA: TGTGCCAGCAGTCCGGGTCCTTACGAGCAGTACTTC
CDR3 protein: CASSPGPYEQYF

clone size: .
D gene: TRBD2
J gene: TRBJ2-7
CDR3 length: 16
V gene: TRBV18
CDR3 DNA: TGTGCCAGCTCACCAACGGGACTAGCGGGAGAAAGTGAGCAGTACTTC
CDR3 protein: CASSPTGLAGESEQYF

clone size: .
D gene: TRBD1
J gene: TRBJ2-2
CDR3 length: 15
V gene: TRBV7-2
CDR3 DNA: TGTGCCAGCAGTTCACAGGGGGGTAACACCGGGGAGCTGTTTTTT
CDR3 protein: CASSSQGGNTGELFF

clone size: .
D gene: .
J gene: TRBJ2-5
CDR3 length: 14
V gene: TRBV7-8
CDR3 DNA: TGTGCCAGCAGCTTCGGCCGGGACGGGGAGACCCAGTACTTC
CDR3 protein: CASSFGRDGETQYF

clone size: few
D gene: TRBD1
J gene: TRBJ1-2
CDR3 length: 14
V gene: TRBV5-4
CDR3 DNA: TGTGCCAGCAGCTACTCGCGGGACAGCTATGGCTACACCTTC
CDR3 protein: CASSYSRDSYGYTF

clone size: once
D gene: TRBD1
J gene: TRBJ2-5
CDR3 length: 14
V gene: TRBV11-2
CDR3 DNA: TGTGCCAGCAGCATCAACAGGGGTGGAGAGACCCAGTACTTC
CDR3 protein: CASSINRGGETQYF